This entry is about one TCR beta chain. From germline, CDR1 is MNHNY and CDR2 SVGAGI (reference sequence). With V trimmed by 6 bases and J by 4 bases, 5 bases remained unmatched. The CDR3 runs 14 residues. This entry belongs to a study of blood T cell repertoires in COVID-19. Study-level information: The United States, Italy and Spain were the sources of the acute and convalescent COVID-19 samples.

Generated by immunoSEQ multiplex PCR, the TCRdb table keeps only in-frame clones and is missing some. The sample has around 120,000 clones, 90% seen once. The rearrangement joins TRBV6-6 to TRBJ1-4; 7 positions match TRBD1. The sample taken for sequencing was peripheral blood. This receptor was taken from a woman aged 55-75 years with COVID-19, enrolled during active disease. CDR3 in amino acids: CASRLGQNNEKLFF. In DNA form, the CDR3 reads TGTGCCAGCAGACTGGGACAGAATAATGAAAAACTGTTTTTT.